This T cell receptor (beta chain) was obtained from a study of T cell responses to AZD1222 COVID-19 vaccine. Trimming shortened V by 8 bases and J by 6 bases, and 20 bases separated the two germline ends. This CDR3 comprises 14 residues. From germline, CDR1 is SQVTM and CDR2 ANQGSEA. Measured with immunoSEQ multiplex PCR; TCRdb has only the in-frame clones, and not every one. The sample contains around 99,000 clones, roughly nine tenths of which appear only once. The source was peripheral blood, collected 28 days after the second AZD1222 dose. The sequence was collected from an adult who received the AZD1222 COVID-19 vaccine. The chain couples TRBV29-1 to TRBJ2-1; tentatively, D is TRBD2 (6 bases). The CDR3 sequence is CSSKGGGSGNEQFF. CDR3 bases: TGCAGCTCCAAGGGTGGAGGGAGTGGCAATGAGCAGTTCTTC.